This T cell receptor (beta chain) was recovered during a study of Graves' ophthalmopathy and Graves' hyperthyroidism. The overall study: Ophthalmopathy not arising within 18 months of follow-up defined hyperthyroidism as stable.

Unmatched junction bases numbered 3, after V lost 8 bases and J lost 2 bases. CDR3 length: 11 amino acids. Germline V CDR1 and CDR2: DFQATT, SNEGSKA (reference sequence). General study findings and limits: Blood was where most expanded thyroid clonotypes above 0.001 frequency also turned up.

Hyperthyroidism patients, aged 18 to 65, were newly diagnosed, under 2 months' duration. As for this clonotype: Its antigen is unknown.

RNA transcripts were the template, and TCR beta CDR3 regions were amplified from them. An opening RT-PCR round employed HTBI primers and preceded a second-round multiplex PCR. TCRdb processed the multiplex PCR reads anew with MiXCR; each CDR3 protein has one entry. This table has some 1.1 million distinct CDR3 sequences, around a third appearing once. This clonotype was obtained from an adult man with Graves' hyperthyroidism. The chain carries TRBV20-1 and TRBJ2-7, with TRBD2 matching 7 bases. The specimen was peripheral blood or thyroid tissue (not recorded which). This CDR3 is CSWAGAYEQYF. In DNA form, the CDR3 reads TGCAGTTGGGCGGGGGCCTACGAGCAGTACTTC.